What follows are 31 T cell receptor beta chains derived from one specimen sequenced in a study of identical twins. Using its own MiXCR run on the 5' RACE reads, TCRdb lists one record per CDR3 protein. The data show 450,000 to 650,000 distinct CDR3 sequences, 9.6% seen once. Separately, the same data were catalogued under a study of yellow fever vaccine responses in identical twins.

Material for sequencing was PBMCs. The receptor set was obtained from a woman aged 18-35 years in good health.

This clonotype was detected ten times or more. The chain has TRBV6-2 or TRBV6-3 and TRBJ2-7; D unresolved. V was trimmed by 6 bases and J by 7 bases, leaving 13 bases between them. Germline loops: CDR1 MNHEY, CDR2 SVGEGT. This CDR3 is built from 12 residues. CDR3 DNA: TGTGCCAGCAGGGCAGGATGGCGTGAGCAGTACTTC. This sequence encodes CASRAGWREQYF.

The chain combines TRBV6-1 with TRBJ2-1, with TRBD2 matching over 9 bases. Germline lookup yields CDR1 MNHNS and CDR2 SASEGT. V lost 8 bases and J lost 2; bases outside the gene matches: 13. The CDR3 sequence is 17 residues long. The CDR3 sequence is CASGVSRTSATYNEQFF. CDR3 bases: TGTGCCAGCGGTGTATCCCGGACTAGCGCCACCTACAATGAGCAGTTCTTC.

Here the CDR3 DNA reads TGTGCCAGCAGTTTCCGAGGGGGTGCTAATGAAAAACTGTTTTTT. It is translated as CASSFRGGANEKLFF. J is TRBJ1-4 and V is TRBV12-3 or TRBV12-4, with D perhaps TRBD1 (6 bases). With 3 bases removed from V and 3 bases from J, the gap between germline ends came to 11 bases. The CDR3 extends over 15 amino acids.

This clonotype has just a few counts. V gene TRBV7-2 combines with J gene TRBJ2-5; tentatively, D is TRBD2 (5 bases). The CDR3 totals 14 residues. Germline values: CDR1 SGHTA, CDR2 FQGNSA. Between the trimmed V and J ends, which lost 5 bases and 7 bases, there was a span of 17 bases. CDR3 DNA sequence: TGTGCCAGCAGCCCCCCCCGCCCACGGGGGACCCAGTACTTC. This codes for CASSPPRPRGTQYF.

V gene TRBV4-1 combines with J gene TRBJ2-1; D assignment may be TRBD1 or TRBD2 (6 bases each). Deletions cut 1 base from V and 2 bases from J, with 15 bases between. The CDR3 length is 17 residues. Germline loops: CDR1 MGHRA, CDR2 YSYEKL. The DNA for the CDR3 is TGCGCCAGCAGCCAAGTACAGGGCGGGGACCCCTACAATGAGCAGTTCTTC. It encodes CASSQVQGGDPYNEQFF.

The chain recombines TRBV5-1 with TRBJ2-3; D might be TRBD1 or TRBD2, each matching 5 bases. This CDR3 region has 17 residues. Germline V lookup: CDR1 SGHRS, CDR2 YFSETQ. Between the trimmed V and J ends, which lost 1 base and 6 bases, there was a span of 21 bases. This CDR3 reads CASSLRGERIPPDTQYF. The CDR3 region has the DNA TGCGCCAGCAGCTTGCGGGGCGAACGGATTCCCCCCGATACGCAGTATTTT.

This clonotype came up many times. The rearrangement uses TRBV25-1 and TRBJ2-7; 7 bases align to TRBD2. The germline V gene encodes CDR1 MGHDK and CDR2 SYGVNS. The CDR3 consists of 15 residues. The V and J ends lost 4 bases and 7 bases, in that order; junction bases with no gene match: 13. CDR3: CASSARLGGVGEQYF. The CDR3 coding sequence is TGTGCCAGCAGTGCCCGGTTGGGGGGGGTGGGTGAGCAGTACTTC.

The V call is TRBV6-4, the J call TRBJ1-1, with TRBD1 matching 8 bases. Per germline, CDR1 MRHNA and CDR2 SNTAGT. CDR3 size: 15 residues. The V segment lost 5 bases and the J segment 0 bases; nucleotides outside the gene matches: 5. CDR3 in amino acids: CASSPGGNLNTEAFF. DNA of the CDR3: TGTGCCAGCAGTCCAGGGGGCAATTTGAACACTGAAGCTTTCTTT.

This clonotype was observed many times. The chain couples TRBV5-1 to TRBJ2-2; no reliable D call. V was clipped by 0 bases and J by 4 bases, with 10 bases between them. Germline CDR1 reads SGHRS; CDR2 reads YFSETQ. The CDR3 has 15 amino acids. The CDR3 spells CASSLAGLSTGELFF. CDR3 in DNA: TGCGCCAGCAGCTTGGCCGGGTTAAGCACCGGGGAGCTGTTTTTT.

There are many counts of this clonotype. The chain carries TRBV29-1 and TRBJ1-3; TRBD1 is a possible D gene (5 bases). Germline CDR1 reads SQVTM; CDR2 reads ANQGSEA. V gave up 4 bases and J gave up 3 bases, with 7 bases separating them. CDR3 length: 12 residues. The CDR3 spells CSVGTHGNTIYF. CDR3 bases: TGCAGCGTTGGGACACATGGAAACACCATATATTTT.

This clonotype has only a few counts. The J gene is TRBJ2-2, the V gene TRBV4-1; 7 nucleotides match TRBD2. CDR3 size: 14 residues. Trimming at V came to 6 bases and at J to 6 bases, leaving 7 bases not matched to a gene. CDR1 is MGHRA, CDR2 YSYEKL, per germline. The CDR3 is CASRKLGGAGELFF. The CDR3, as DNA: TGCGCCAGCAGAAAGTTGGGGGGGGCCGGGGAGCTGTTTTTT.

This clonotype was seen many times. The V gene is TRBV7-3, the J gene TRBJ2-2; perhaps TRBD1 as D (6 bases). Germline CDR1 SGHTA, CDR2 FQGTGA. V lost 5 bases, J lost 0 bases, and 10 bases lay in between. The CDR3 has 15 amino acids. The CDR3 is CASSRDNANTGELFF. In DNA form, the CDR3 reads TGTGCCAGCAGCCGGGACAACGCGAACACCGGGGAGCTGTTTTTT.

The rearrangement uses TRBV10-3 and TRBJ2-5, with D unresolved. In germline, CDR1 is ENHRY, CDR2 SYGVKD. This CDR3 is built from 16 residues. With 0 bases removed from V and 7 bases from J, the gap between germline ends came to 18 bases. CDR3 loop: CAISESLTSAGGTQYF. The CDR3 DNA reads as TGTGCCATCAGTGAGTCGCTCACCAGCGCCGGTGGGACCCAGTACTTC.

This clonotype showed up just a few times. The chain links TRBV6-1 to TRBJ2-1; 7 bases line up with TRBD1. CDR3 length equals 15 residues. The V segment lost 6 bases and the J segment 0 bases; nucleotides outside the gene matches: 5. Germline V gene lookup returns CDR1 MNHNS and CDR2 SASEGT. The DNA for the CDR3 is TGTGCCAGCAGGGTACAGGGGAGCTCCTACAATGAGCAGTTCTTC. Translation gives CASRVQGSSYNEQFF.

This clonotype was recorded only once. V gene TRBV12-1 combines with J gene TRBJ2-3; no check of the table's D call, TRBD2, against the DNA was made. TRBV12-1 counts as a pseudogene. CDR3 length: 16 amino acids. In nucleotides, the CDR3 is TGCGCCAGCAGAACAGCGGCAGGGGCGGTTACAGATACGCAGTATTTT. Translation: CASRTAAGAVTDTQYF.

This clonotype turned up a few times. The V gene is TRBV6-2 or TRBV6-3, the J gene TRBJ2-3, with 9 bases matching TRBD2. The CDR3 consists of 16 residues. V was pared by 6 bases and J by 2 bases, with 9 bases of the junction left unmatched. Germline values: CDR1 MNHEY, CDR2 SVGEGT. For the CDR3, the DNA is TGTGCCAGCAGGTCCCCGCGGGGGGGCTTCACAGATACGCAGTATTTT. This codes for CASRSPRGGFTDTQYF.

The genes are TRBV6-5 and TRBJ2-7; D might be TRBD1 or TRBD2, each matching 5 bases. The length of the CDR3 is 16 residues. Germline CDR1 MNHEY, CDR2 SVGAGI. Trimming shortened V by 2 bases and J by 2 bases, and 16 bases separated the two germline ends. CDR3 DNA sequence: TGTGCCAGCAGTTACGACCGCCCGGGGACCACCTACGAGCAGTACTTC. This translates into CASSYDRPGTTYEQYF.

The table lists this clonotype with many counts. The genes are TRBV29-1 and TRBJ2-2; 7 nucleotides align to TRBD2. From germline, CDR1 is SQVTM and CDR2 ANQGSEA. The CDR3 totals 16 residues. The ends lost 6 bases at V and 0 bases at J; junction bases unmatched: 10. DNA for the CDR3: TGCAGCGTCCCGGCCGGGCTAGCGGCGAACACCGGGGAGCTGTTTTTT. Its protein is CSVPAGLAANTGELFF.

This clonotype was picked up many times. This chain uses TRBV5-1 with TRBJ1-1, with D perhaps matching TRBD1 (5 bases). Germline CDR1 is SGHRS and CDR2 is YFSETQ. The CDR3 spans 14 residues. The ends were cut back, 3 bases at V and 2 bases at J, with 11 bases in the middle. In nucleotides, the CDR3 is TGCGCCAGCAGCTCTCGGACACAAAACACTGAAGCTTTCTTT. It codes for CASSSRTQNTEAFF.

There are many counts of this clonotype. V usage is TRBV7-8 and J usage is TRBJ2-7; unclear D gene. CDR1 SGHVS and CDR2 FQNEAQ come from the germline V gene. V was cut by 1 base and J by 0 bases, with 19 bases left in between. The CDR3 has 18 amino acids. The CDR3 sequence: CASSLEIVPGPSSYEQYF. In DNA form, the CDR3 reads TGTGCCAGCAGCTTAGAGATTGTCCCGGGTCCGAGCTCCTACGAGCAGTACTTC.

V gene TRBV4-1 combines with J gene TRBJ2-5; no clear D. Germline loops: CDR1 MGHRA, CDR2 YSYEKL. This CDR3 comprises 18 residues. V was pared by 2 bases and J by 2 bases, with 21 bases between. CDR3 DNA: TGCGCCAGCAGCCAATGGCCAGGAGAAGGTGGCAGGCAAGAGACCCAGTACTTC. It specifies CASSQWPGEGGRQETQYF.

This clonotype was seen a few times. The chain uses TRBV12-3 or TRBV12-4 and TRBJ2-1, with unresolved D. Trimming shortened V by 6 bases and J by 4 bases, and 13 bases separated the two germline ends. The CDR3 consists of 14 residues. CDR3 loop: CASSSKRKYNEQFF. The CDR3 coding sequence is TGTGCCAGCAGCTCTAAGAGGAAATACAATGAGCAGTTCTTC.

This chain joins TRBV9 and TRBJ2-5; D is ambiguous. The V and J ends lost 2 bases and 3 bases respectively, with 8 bases between them. This CDR3 spans 13 amino acids. The germline CDR1 and CDR2 sequences are SGDLS and YYNGEE. This CDR3 is CASSVGGEETQYF. The CDR3 DNA reads TGTGCCAGCAGCGTCGGCGGCGAAGAGACCCAGTACTTC.

Details on this clonotype: A much larger clone lies a single base off, so this may be a read error. The J gene is TRBJ1-1, the V gene TRBV25-1; D gene unclear. V was pared by 2 bases and J by 2 bases, with 0 bases between. This CDR3 is 11 amino acids long. CDR1 and CDR2 from the germline V gene are MGHDK and SYGVNS. CDR3 in amino acids: CASSENTEAFF. CDR3 sequence (DNA): TGTGCCAGCAGTGAAAACACTGAAGCTTTCTTT.

The chain has TRBV2 and TRBJ2-1, with 12 bases fitting TRBD2. The CDR3 consists of 14 residues. Germline-derived CDR1 and CDR2 are SNHLY and FYNNEI. V shed 5 bases, J shed 12 bases, and the junction held 8 bases outside the gene matches. The CDR3 protein is CASSPSGRAGVQFF. The CDR3 region has the DNA TGTGCCAGCAGTCCTAGCGGGAGGGCCGGTGTGCAGTTCTTC.

There are a few counts of this clonotype. V and J are TRBV29-1 and TRBJ1-2, with unresolved D. With 7 bases removed from V and 3 bases from J, the gap between germline ends came to 9 bases. The CDR3 extends over 11 amino acids. Germline V gene lookup returns CDR1 SQVTM and CDR2 ANQGSEA. The CDR3 sequence: CSARDHYGYTF. In DNA, the CDR3 is TGCAGCGCACGAGATCACTATGGCTACACCTTC.

The V and J genes are TRBV20-1 and TRBJ2-7, with 12 bases matching TRBD1. Unmatched junction bases numbered 11, after V lost 5 bases and J lost 6 bases. This CDR3 is built from 15 residues. Looked up from germline, CDR1 is DFQATT and CDR2 is SNEGSKA (reference sequence). CDR3 in DNA: TGCAGTGCTGCGGAAGTGGGACAGGGGGCTCGCGAGCAGTACTTC. Translated, it gives CSAAEVGQGAREQYF.

The table lists this clonotype with many counts. The V and J genes are TRBV7-9 and TRBJ2-2, with 9 bases lining up with TRBD2. Germline CDR1 is SEHNR and CDR2 is FQNEAQ (reference sequence). J gave up 5 bases and V 4 bases, and 8 bases lay outside the gene matches. The CDR3 sequence is 16 residues long. The CDR3 protein is CASSSRLAEGTGELFF. CDR3 nucleotides: TGTGCCAGCAGCTCCCGACTAGCGGAGGGGACCGGGGAGCTGTTTTTT.

J is TRBJ2-1 and V is TRBV7-8; 9 bases agree with TRBD1. This CDR3 is built from 17 residues. Trimming cost V 2 bases and J 7 bases; bases outside gene matches: 12. Germline V CDR1 and CDR2: SGHVS, FQNEAQ. In nucleotides, the CDR3 is TGTGCCAGCAGCTTATACCCAGGGACAGGGTTTTTGAATGAGCAGTTCTTC. Encoded protein: CASSLYPGTGFLNEQFF.

This clonotype has a count of ten or more. This rearrangement joins TRBV12-3 or TRBV12-4 to TRBJ2-1, with unresolved D. Trimming pared 6 bases from V and 2 bases from J, leaving 8 bases between. CDR3 size: 13 residues. The CDR3 DNA reads as TGTGCCAGCAGCCCGGAAACCTACAATGAGCAGTTCTTC. Protein sequence: CASSPETYNEQFF.

This rearrangement joins TRBV11-2 to TRBJ2-2; D may be TRBD1 or TRBD2 (6 bases each). Germline CDR1 SGHAT, CDR2 FQNNGV. The V and J ends lost 6 bases and 8 bases respectively, with 22 bases between them. The CDR3 sequence is 16 residues long. The CDR3 DNA is TGTGCCAGCAGTCCTAACCCACAACGGGGGCCGGGGGAGCTGTTTTTT. Translated, it gives CASSPNPQRGPGELFF.